Listed below are T cell receptor beta chains from one sample, sequenced in a study of blood T cell repertoires in COVID-19. Assay: immunoSEQ multiplex PCR; the TCRdb copy retains only in-frame clones and omits some. The table has 250,000 to 350,000 clones, 87% seen once. The specimen was peripheral blood. The receptor source for this set is a woman between 50 and 59 years old who had recovered from COVID-19. The conserved cysteine and the conserved F or W are not part of the CDR3 here. D genes are given only for firm matches. Rows may omit the clone size; those that give it use once, few, many or a size class.

abundance | d_gene | v_gene | CDR3aa
NA | TRBD1 | TRBV9 | ASSGQGAYGYT
NA | TRBD1 | TRBV19 | ATRQTGTGGAGAYEQY
NA | NA | TRBV5-6 | ASSLAQSSYEQY
NA | NA | TRBV11-2 | ASSFEYEQY
NA | TRBD1 | TRBV18 | ASSPDRATEAF
NA | TRBD2 | TRBV29-1 | SVDIVVAGGPWQETQY
NA | NA | TRBV10-1 | ASSSGMVGNQPQH
NA | TRBD1 | TRBV28 | ASSLYALGDREAF
once | NA | TRBV6-5 | ASREIGNSPLH
once | TRBD2 | TRBV7-3 | ASSLTGTSSYNEQF
NA | NA | TRBV2 | AKLRTAQNTEAF
NA | NA | TRBV9 | ASSVEGNRYYGYT
NA | NA | TRBV29-1 | SVIEQEVGGYT
once | NA | TRBV30 | AWSSPTETSNTQY
NA | NA | TRBV6-5 | ASRRQSLYGYT
NA | NA | TRBV14 | ASSQASSYNEQF
few | NA | TRBV10-3 | AISDSREFGYGYT
NA | NA | TRBV5-1 | ASTIGGGRGLGELF
NA | NA | TRBV19 | ASSIGGKGQPQH
NA | NA | TRBV19 | ASSIGGTDTQY
once | TRBD1 | TRBV6-5 | ASSQYRGYGETQY
NA | NA | TRBV15 | ATSSPTAAGQTYEQY
NA | TRBD1 | TRBV5-4 | ASSLQGANLHSNQPQH
NA | NA | TRBV28 | ASSSERRRSPLH
NA | NA | TRBV2 | ASSEARRNQPQH
NA | NA | TRBV7-3 | ASSFTGGGGELF
once | NA | TRBV7-9 | ASSSPGGGRGYGYT
few | NA | TRBV27 | ASRSNSYEQY
NA | NA | TRBV4-1 | ASSQEGLLEQF
NA | TRBD2 | TRBV28 | ASSLTGLVGVAKNIQY
NA | NA | TRBV7-3 | ASSLLAGGPPISEAF
NA | NA | TRBV7-2 | ASSRQRIGELF
NA | TRBD1 | TRBV9 | ASSADRVFYGYT
few | NA | TRBV12-3/TRBV12-4 | ASSFGGDIQY
NA | TRBD1 | TRBV2 | ASSEVGQVSGNTIY
many | NA | TRBV6-1 | ASSDNPIGYT